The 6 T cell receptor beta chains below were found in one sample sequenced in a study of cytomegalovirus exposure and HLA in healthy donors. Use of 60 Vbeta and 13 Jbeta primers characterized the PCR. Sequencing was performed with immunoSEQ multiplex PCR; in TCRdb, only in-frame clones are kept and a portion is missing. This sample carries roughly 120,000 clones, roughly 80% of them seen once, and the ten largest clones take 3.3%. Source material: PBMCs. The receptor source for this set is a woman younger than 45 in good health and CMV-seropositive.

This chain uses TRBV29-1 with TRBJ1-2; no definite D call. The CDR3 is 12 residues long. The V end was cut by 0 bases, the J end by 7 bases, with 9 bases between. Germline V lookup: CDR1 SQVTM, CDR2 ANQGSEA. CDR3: CSVEEGSGGYTF. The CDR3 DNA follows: TGCAGCGTTGAAGAGGGGAGCGGTGGCTACACCTTC.

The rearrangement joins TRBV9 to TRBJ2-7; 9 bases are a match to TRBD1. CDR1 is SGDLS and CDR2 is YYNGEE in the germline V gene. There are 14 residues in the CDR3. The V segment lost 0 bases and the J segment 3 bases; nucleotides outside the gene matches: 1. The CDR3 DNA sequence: TGTGCCAGCAGCGTAGGGACAGGGGTCTACGAGCAGTACTTC. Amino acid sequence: CASSVGTGVYEQYF.

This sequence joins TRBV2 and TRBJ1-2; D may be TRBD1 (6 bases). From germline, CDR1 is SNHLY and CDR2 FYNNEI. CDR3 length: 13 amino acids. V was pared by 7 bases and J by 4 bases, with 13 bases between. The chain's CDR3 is CASIRQALYGYTF. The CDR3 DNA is TGTGCCAGCATCCGACAGGCACTCTATGGCTACACCTTC.

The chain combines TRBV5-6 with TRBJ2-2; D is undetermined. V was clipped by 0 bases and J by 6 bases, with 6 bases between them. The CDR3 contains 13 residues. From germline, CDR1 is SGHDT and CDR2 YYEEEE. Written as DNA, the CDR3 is TGTGCCAGCAGCTTGGTCCGGGCCGGGGAGCTGTTTTTT. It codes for CASSLVRAGELFF. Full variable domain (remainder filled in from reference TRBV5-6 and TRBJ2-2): DAGVTQSPTHLIKTRGQQVTLRCSPKSGHDTVSWYQQALGQGPQFIFQYYEEEERQRGNFPDRFSGHQFPNYSSELNVNALLLGDSALYLCASSLVRAGELFFGEGSRLTVL.

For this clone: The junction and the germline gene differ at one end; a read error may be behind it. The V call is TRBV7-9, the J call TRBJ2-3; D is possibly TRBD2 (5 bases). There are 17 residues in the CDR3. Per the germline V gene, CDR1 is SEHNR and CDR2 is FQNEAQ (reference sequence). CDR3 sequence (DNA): TGCGCCAGCAGCCAAGATGGAACTAGTGACAATACAGATACGCAGTATTTT. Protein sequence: CASSQDGTSDNTDTQYF.

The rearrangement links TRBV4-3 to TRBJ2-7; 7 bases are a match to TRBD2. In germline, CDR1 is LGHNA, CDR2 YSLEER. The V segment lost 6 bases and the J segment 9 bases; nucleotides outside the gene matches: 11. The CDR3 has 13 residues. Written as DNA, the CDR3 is TGCGCCAGCAGTCCTAGCGGATTTTTGGGGCAGTACTTC. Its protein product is CASSPSGFLGQYF.